This TCR beta chain is from a study of cytomegalovirus exposure and HLA in healthy donors. The study's findings and limits: Across donors, sequencing depth was assumed by presence/absence analyses to be roughly uniform.

In germline, CDR1 is SGHRS, CDR2 YFSETQ. This CDR3 comprises 17 residues. V was trimmed by 5 bases and J by 1 base, leaving 22 bases between them. Each of the donors was a healthy bone marrow donor. This clone was recorded only once. Its antigen is currently unknown. PCR was performed using 60 Vbeta and 13 Jbeta primers. The repertoire was sequenced with immunoSEQ multiplex PCR; TCRdb's copy has only in-frame clones and lacks some. This sample has about 110,000 clones; under 85% occur once, and the top ten carry around 4%. What was sequenced was PBMCs. This clonotype was sampled from a male donor in good health and CMV-seronegative. J is TRBJ2-7 and V is TRBV5-1; D gene ambiguous. The CDR3 loop reads CASSPPTHLEGSYEQYF. In DNA, the CDR3 is TGCGCCAGCAGTCCTCCGACTCATCTCGAAGGATCCTACGAGCAGTACTTC.